This T cell receptor beta chain originates from a study of prognosis after radiotherapy for stage I lung cancer. Across the whole study: Patients numbered about a dozen men and over 5 women, aged roughly 53 to 84 with a median of around 76 years. With stereotactic body radiotherapy, no patient received any concurrent therapy.

Remarks on this clonotype: Its antigen is still unknown. A much larger clonotype is one base distant, so this may be a read error.

Study results and caveats: Gene usage of TRBV and TRBJ reportedly differed between patients with and without metastases. When patients developed distant metastases, their Shannon entropy after stereotactic body radiation therapy was lower.

It was by two-round multiplex PCR that TCR beta CDR3 was amplified from genomic DNA. Used in first-round PCR were primers specific to each TRBV and TRBJ gene. Using its own MiXCR run on the multiplex PCR reads, TCRdb lists one record per CDR3 protein. The data show some 11,000 distinct CDR3 sequences, about 54% seen once. Germline V gene lookup returns CDR1 SGHTA and CDR2 FQGNSA. The CDR3 loop spans 12 amino acids. The clonotype was recovered from a donor aged 50 or older with non-small cell lung cancer. Sample: PBMCs, taken before or after stereotactic body radiation therapy (not recorded which). The chain has TRBV7-2 and TRBJ2-5; D not certain. The CDR3 coding sequence is TGTGACAGCAGCCCCCACCAAGAGACCCAGTACTTC. Its protein product is CDSSPHQETQYF.